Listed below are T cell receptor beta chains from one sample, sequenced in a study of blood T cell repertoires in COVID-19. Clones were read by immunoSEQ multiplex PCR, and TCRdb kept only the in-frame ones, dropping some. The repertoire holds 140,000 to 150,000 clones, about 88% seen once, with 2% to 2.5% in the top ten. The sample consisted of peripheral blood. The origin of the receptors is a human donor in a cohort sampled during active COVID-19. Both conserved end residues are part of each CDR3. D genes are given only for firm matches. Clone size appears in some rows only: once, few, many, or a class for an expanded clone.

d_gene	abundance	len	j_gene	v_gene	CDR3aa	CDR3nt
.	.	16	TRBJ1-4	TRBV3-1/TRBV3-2	CASSQEEDATNEKLFF	TGTGCCAGCAGCCAAGAGGAGGATGCAACTAATGAAAAACTGTTTTTT
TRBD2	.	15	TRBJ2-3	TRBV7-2	CASSSRLADTDTQYF	TGTGCCAGCAGCTCGCGACTAGCGGACACAGATACGCAGTATTTT
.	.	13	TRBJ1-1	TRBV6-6	CASKDSLNTEAFF	TGTGCCAGCAAGGACAGCCTGAACACTGAAGCTTTCTTT
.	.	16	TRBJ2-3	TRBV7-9	CASSPPLGGSTDTQYF	TGTGCCAGCAGCCCTCCCCTTGGGGGGAGCACAGATACGCAGTATTTT
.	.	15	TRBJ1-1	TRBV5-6	CASSLKQFLNTEAFF	TGTGCCAGCAGCTTGAAACAGTTCTTGAACACTGAAGCTTTCTTT
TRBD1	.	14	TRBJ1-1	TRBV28	CASHRGGGNTEAFF	TGTGCCAGCCACAGGGGTGGGGGAAACACTGAAGCTTTCTTT
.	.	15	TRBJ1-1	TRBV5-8	CASSSGRGSGTEAFF	TGTGCCAGCAGCTCCGGTAGGGGCTCTGGAACTGAAGCTTTCTTT
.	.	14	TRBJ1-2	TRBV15	CATSSHLEDYGYTF	TGTGCCACCAGCTCGCACCTCGAGGACTATGGCTACACCTTC
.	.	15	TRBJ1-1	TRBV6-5	CASMRDFRTDTEAFF	TGTGCCAGCATGCGGGATTTCAGAACGGACACTGAAGCTTTCTTT
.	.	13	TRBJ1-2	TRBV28	CASSLQQGPGYTF	TGTGCCAGCAGTTTACAACAGGGTCCCGGCTACACCTTC
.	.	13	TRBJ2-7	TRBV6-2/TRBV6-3	CASSSGILYEQYF	TGTGCCAGCAGCTCCGGGATCCTCTACGAGCAGTACTTC
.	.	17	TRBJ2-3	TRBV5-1	CASSLGPGGSSTDTQYF	TGCGCCAGCAGCTTGGGGCCTGGGGGGTCTAGCACAGATACGCAGTATTTT
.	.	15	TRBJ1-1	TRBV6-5	CASSQRGPGNTEAFF	TGTGCCAGCAGTCAAAGGGGCCCGGGGAACACTGAAGCTTTCTTT
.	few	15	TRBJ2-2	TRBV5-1	CASSLVRGMDGELFF	TGCGCCAGCAGCTTGGTACGGGGAATGGACGGGGAGCTGTTTTTT
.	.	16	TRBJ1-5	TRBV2	CASSDVVRDSNQPQHF	TGTGCCAGCAGTGACGTGGTGAGGGATAGCAATCAGCCCCAGCATTTT
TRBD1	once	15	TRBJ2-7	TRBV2	CASSARTGNFYEQYF	TGTGCCAGCAGTGCCCGGACAGGGAACTTCTACGAGCAGTACTTC
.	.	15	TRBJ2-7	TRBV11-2	CASSLGQAPSYEQYF	TGTGCCAGCAGCTTAGGCCAGGCCCCCTCCTACGAGCAGTACTTC
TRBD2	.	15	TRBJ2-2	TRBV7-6	CASSLNLAVTGELFF	TGTGCCAGCAGCTTAAATCTAGCGGTCACTGGGGAGCTGTTTTTT
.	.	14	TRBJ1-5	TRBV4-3	CASSQDSSDQPQHF	TGCGCCAGCAGCCAAGATTCCAGCGATCAGCCCCAGCATTTT
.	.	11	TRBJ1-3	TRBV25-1	CASTVVDTIYF	TGTGCCAGCACGGTGGTAGACACCATATATTTT
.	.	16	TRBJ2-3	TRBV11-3	CASSPGTGRAVDTQYF	TGTGCCAGCAGCCCAGGTACGGGCAGGGCGGTAGATACGCAGTATTTT
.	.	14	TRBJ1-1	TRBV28	CASSPRGGWPEAFF	TGTGCCAGCAGCCCAAGGGGGGGGTGGCCTGAAGCTTTCTTT
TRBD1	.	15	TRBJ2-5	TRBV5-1	CASSSRYRGQETQYF	TGCGCCAGCAGTTCGAGGTACAGGGGGCAAGAGACCCAGTACTTC
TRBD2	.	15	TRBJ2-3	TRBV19	CASSILAGAPDTQYF	TGTGCCAGTAGTATACTAGCGGGAGCCCCAGATACGCAGTATTTT
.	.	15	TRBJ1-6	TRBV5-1	CASSLIGQDNSPLHF	TGCGCCAGCAGCTTGATTGGACAAGATAATTCACCCCTCCACTTT
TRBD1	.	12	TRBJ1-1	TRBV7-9	CASSRRTGAAFF	TGTGCCAGCAGCCGGCGGACAGGGGCAGCTTTCTTT
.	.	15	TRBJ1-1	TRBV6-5	CASSYRGLRTTEAFF	TGTGCCAGCAGTTACAGGGGGTTGCGGACCACTGAAGCTTTCTTT
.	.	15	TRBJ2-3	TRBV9	CASSTWTASTDTQYF	TGTGCCAGCAGCACCTGGACAGCTAGCACAGATACGCAGTATTTT
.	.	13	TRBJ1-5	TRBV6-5	CASSPEYNQPQHF	TGTGCCAGCAGCCCGGAGTACAATCAGCCCCAGCATTTT
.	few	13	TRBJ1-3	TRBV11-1	CASPGSSGNTIYF	TGTGCCAGCCCCGGGAGCTCTGGAAACACCATATATTTT
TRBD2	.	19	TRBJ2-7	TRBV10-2	CASRNPGLAGSRGSYEQYF	TGCGCCAGCAGAAATCCGGGACTAGCGGGGTCAAGGGGCTCCTACGAGCAGTACTTC
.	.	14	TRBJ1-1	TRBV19	CASSRTARSTEAFF	TGTGCCAGTAGCCGGACAGCTCGCTCCACTGAAGCTTTCTTT
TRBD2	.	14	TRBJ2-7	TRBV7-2	CASSLGLAQYEQYF	TGTGCCAGCAGCTTGGGACTAGCGCAATACGAGCAGTACTTC
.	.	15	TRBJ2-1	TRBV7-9	CASSLGGPGVNEQFF	TGTGCCAGCAGCTTGGGGGGGCCAGGGGTCAATGAGCAGTTCTTC
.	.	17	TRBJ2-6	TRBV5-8	CASSLEWPISGANVLTF	TGTGCCAGCAGCTTGGAGTGGCCGATCTCTGGGGCCAACGTCCTGACTTTC
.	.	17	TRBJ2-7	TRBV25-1	CASSEYFAYRDSNEQYF	TGTGCCAGCAGTGAATACTTTGCGTACCGGGACTCGAACGAGCAGTACTTC
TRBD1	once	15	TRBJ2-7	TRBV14	CASSQGDRAWNEQYF	TGTGCCAGCAGCCAAGGCGACAGGGCGTGGAACGAGCAGTACTTC
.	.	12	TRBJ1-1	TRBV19	CASSIPGTEAFF	TGTGCCAGTAGTATTCCGGGGACTGAAGCTTTCTTT